These 21 T cell receptor beta chains share one sample of origin, sequenced in a study of cytomegalovirus exposure and HLA in healthy donors. Amplification used 60 Vbeta primers and 13 Jbeta primers. The repertoire was sequenced with immunoSEQ multiplex PCR; TCRdb's copy has only in-frame clones and lacks some. The sample has 130,000 to 150,000 clones; around four fifths are singletons. Sequenced: PBMCs. All receptors derive from a boy younger than 10 in good health and CMV-seronegative.

The chain recombines TRBV4-1 with TRBJ1-1, with 9 bases matching TRBD1. The CDR3 has 18 amino acids. Trimming took 5 bases from V and 4 from J; bases not matched to a gene: 17. CDR1 and CDR2 (germline): MGHRA, YSYEKL. CDR3 loop: CASSGVTGGAFRATEAFF. In DNA form, the CDR3 reads TGCGCCAGCAGCGGGGTAACAGGGGGCGCGTTCCGAGCCACTGAAGCTTTCTTT.

The chain employs TRBV11-2 and TRBJ2-2, with 11 bases fitting TRBD2. The CDR3 is made up of 19 amino acids. V dropped 2 bases and J dropped 2; count of bases not matched to a gene: 10. Germline loops: CDR1 SGHAT, CDR2 FQNNGV. The CDR3 region has the DNA TGTGCCAGCAGCTTACGTCTAGCGGGAGGACCCAAAAACACCGGGGAGCTGTTTTTT. It translates to CASSLRLAGGPKNTGELFF.

The chain couples TRBV18 to TRBJ2-3; a weak D match, TRBD2 (6 bases). The CDR3 is made up of 16 amino acids. Between the trimmed V and J ends, which lost 3 bases and 6 bases, there was a span of 19 bases. Germline-derived CDR1 and CDR2 are KGHSH and LQKENI. The CDR3 DNA reads as TGTGCCAGCTCACCGGCGGGGAGAGTCGCTCCGGATACGCAGTATTTT. Protein sequence: CASSPAGRVAPDTQYF.

This chain uses TRBV5-5 with TRBJ2-7, with D perhaps matching TRBD1 (6 bases). Looked up from germline, CDR1 is SGHKS and CDR2 is YYEKEE (reference sequence). The V end was cut by 0 bases, the J end by 3 bases, with 10 bases between. This CDR3 region has 14 residues. CDR3 nucleotides: TGTGCCAGCAGCTTGGGTGGACAGAGCTACGAGCAGTACTTC. Translation gives CASSLGGQSYEQYF.

The chain couples TRBV29-1 to TRBJ2-5, with 7 positions matching TRBD1. The CDR3 contains 15 residues. CDR1 is SQVTM and CDR2 is ANQGSEA in the germline V gene. J lost 0 bases, V lost 6 bases, and 10 bases had no gene match. The CDR3 sequence is CSVFSTGLDQETQYF. CDR3 bases: TGCAGCGTCTTCTCGACAGGGTTAGACCAAGAGACCCAGTACTTC.

J is TRBJ2-3 and V is TRBV10-3; 7 nucleotides match TRBD1. The V segment lost 4 bases and the J segment 7 bases; nucleotides outside the gene matches: 11. The CDR3 extends over 15 amino acids. Germline V lookup: CDR1 ENHRY, CDR2 SYGVKD. CDR3 coding DNA: TGTGCCATCAGTGCCCGGACAGGACTTACATATACGCAGTATTTT. It encodes CAISARTGLTYTQYF.

The rearrangement joins TRBV28 to TRBJ2-5; 9 bases agree with TRBD2. The closer fit of TRBJ2-7 to the DNA end suggests the J call may be wrong. This CDR3 region has 14 residues. The germline V gene encodes CDR1 MDHEN and CDR2 SYDVKM. CDR3 sequence (DNA): TGTGCCAGCAGCCCAGCGGGAGGCCCCTACGAGCAGTACTTC. Translated: CASSPAGGPYEQYF.

V and J are TRBV29-1 and TRBJ2-7, with 10 positions matching TRBD2. The CDR3 is 14 amino acids. The germline V gene has CDR1 SQVTM and CDR2 ANQGSEA. J lost 5 bases, V lost 5 bases, and 9 bases had no gene match. CDR3 sequence (DNA): TGCAGCGTTCTCTTCGAGCGGGAGGGTGACGAGCAGTACTTC. It yields the protein CSVLFEREGDEQYF.

As for this clone: One end of the junction varies from germline; a read error may be responsible. The rearrangement joins TRBV19 to TRBJ2-1, with 9 positions matching TRBD1. CDR1 is LNHDA, CDR2 SQIVND, per germline (reference sequence). CDR3 length equals 14 residues. The CDR3 nucleotides read TGTGTCAGTAGTTACCGGGACAGGGTAAATGAGCAGTTCTTC. It yields the protein CVSSYRDRVNEQFF.

This clone was detected a few times. The V gene is TRBV21-1, the J gene TRBJ2-1; the table gives TRBD2 as D, unverified against the DNA. TRBV21-1 is a recognized pseudogene. This CDR3 spans 17 amino acids. Here the CDR3 reads CASSKGGGGMIYNEQFF. CDR3 DNA: TGTGCCAGCAGCAAAGGGGGAGGAGGGATGATATACAATGAGCAGTTCTTC.

In its sample, this clone was seen a few times. The chain is built from TRBV7-6 and TRBJ1-2, with 7 positions matching TRBD1. The CDR3 loop spans 15 amino acids. Germline lookup yields CDR1 SGHVS and CDR2 FNYEAQ. Germline trimming cut 5 bases from V and 6 bases from J; bases unmatched to any gene: 12. The CDR3 spells CASSVNQGVEDGYTF. The DNA of the CDR3 is TGTGCCAGCAGCGTAAACCAGGGGGTCGAGGATGGCTACACCTTC.

V gene TRBV10-2 combines with J gene TRBJ2-7; the match to TRBD2 covers 7 bases. CDR1 WSHSY and CDR2 SAAADI come from the germline V gene. This CDR3 has 13 residues. V was clipped by 3 bases and J by 4 bases; unmatched bases: 3. The CDR3 DNA reads as TGCGCCAGCAGTGACCGGACTAGTTACGAGCAGTACTTC. This encodes CASSDRTSYEQYF.

The V and J genes are TRBV7-2 and TRBJ2-1; 9 nucleotides line up with TRBD2. Germline V gene sequence: CDR1 SGHTA, CDR2 FQGNSA. The CDR3 extends over 16 amino acids. J lost 8 bases, V lost 5 bases, and 13 bases had no gene match. In nucleotides, the CDR3 is TGTGCCAGCAGCCGGATGGGGGCGGGGGGGATGTATGAGCAGTTCTTC. Amino acids: CASSRMGAGGMYEQFF.

CDR3 DNA: TGTGCCACCAGCAGAGAGAGGGTTTGGAATCAGCCCCAGCATTTT. It yields the protein CATSRERVWNQPQHF. V and J are TRBV15 and TRBJ1-5, with D unresolved. This CDR3 is built from 15 residues. The ends were cut back, 0 bases at V and 4 bases at J, with 10 bases in the middle. Germline V gene lookup returns CDR1 LNHNV and CDR2 YYDKDF (reference sequence).

CDR3 loop: CASSPPGREGRYNEQFF. The CDR3 DNA reads TGTGCCAGCAGCCCCCCAGGGCGGGAGGGCCGCTACAATGAGCAGTTCTTC. The gene calls are TRBV13 and TRBJ2-1; TRBD2 matches 9 bases. Germline-derived CDR1 and CDR2 are PRHDT and FYEKMQ (reference sequence). The CDR3 runs to 17 residues. Germline trimming cut 5 bases from V and 3 bases from J; bases unmatched to any gene: 11.

The chain is built from TRBV2 and TRBJ2-5; D remains ambiguous. With the DNA end fitting TRBJ2-7 better, the J assignment may be wrong. Germline-derived CDR1 and CDR2 are SNHLY and FYNNEI. The CDR3 is 13 amino acids. The CDR3: CASSEGSLCEQYF. Here the CDR3 DNA reads TGTGCCAGCAGTGAAGGTAGCTTATGCGAGCAGTACTTC.

This clone was found once. The chain is built from TRBV7-8 and TRBJ1-4; D not certain. Trimming took off 3 bases at V and 5 bases at J, with 10 bases between the two ends. This CDR3 is built from 14 residues. The germline CDR1 and CDR2 sequences are SGHVS and FQNEAQ. CDR3 loop: CASSFGRMNEKLFF. The CDR3 region has the DNA TGTGCCAGCAGCTTTGGCAGGATGAATGAAAAACTGTTTTTT.

The gene calls are TRBV18 and TRBJ2-2, with D unresolved. The CDR3 consists of 15 residues. Germline CDR1 KGHSH, CDR2 LQKENI. Trimming pared 2 bases from V and 1 base from J, leaving 8 bases between. The CDR3 loop is CASSPALLNTGELFF. DNA of the CDR3: TGTGCCAGCTCACCAGCTTTACTGAACACCGGGGAGCTGTTTTTT.

The chain links TRBV19 to TRBJ1-4; tentatively, D is TRBD1 (6 bases). Germline-derived CDR1 and CDR2 are LNHDA and SQIVND (reference sequence). The CDR3 consists of 13 residues. V dropped 8 bases and J dropped 5 bases, with 12 bases sitting between them. The CDR3 region has the DNA TGTGCCAGTTCGGGGCAGGGGAATGAAAAACTGTTTTTT. Protein: CASSGQGNEKLFF.

This clone turned up a few times. The chain joins TRBV10-3 to TRBJ2-3, with D perhaps matching TRBD1 (6 bases). Trimming stripped 2 bases from V and 4 bases from J, with 16 bases between. Germline V lookup: CDR1 ENHRY, CDR2 SYGVKD. The length of the CDR3 is 16 residues. In DNA form, the CDR3 reads TGTGCCATCAGTGAGCCTACAGGGAAAGGTTCAGATACGCAGTATTTT. Encoded protein: CAISEPTGKGSDTQYF.

This clone was observed a few times. This chain joins TRBV7-6 and TRBJ1-1; TRBD1 matches at 12 bases. Per the germline V gene, CDR1 is SGHVS and CDR2 is FNYEAQ. This CDR3 has 18 residues. Unmatched junction bases numbered 14, after V lost 4 bases and J lost 5 bases. CDR3 sequence: CASSSLPGDRGLLTEAFF. As DNA, the CDR3 is TGTGCCAGCAGCTCCCTCCCGGGGGACAGGGGGCTTTTGACTGAAGCTTTCTTT.